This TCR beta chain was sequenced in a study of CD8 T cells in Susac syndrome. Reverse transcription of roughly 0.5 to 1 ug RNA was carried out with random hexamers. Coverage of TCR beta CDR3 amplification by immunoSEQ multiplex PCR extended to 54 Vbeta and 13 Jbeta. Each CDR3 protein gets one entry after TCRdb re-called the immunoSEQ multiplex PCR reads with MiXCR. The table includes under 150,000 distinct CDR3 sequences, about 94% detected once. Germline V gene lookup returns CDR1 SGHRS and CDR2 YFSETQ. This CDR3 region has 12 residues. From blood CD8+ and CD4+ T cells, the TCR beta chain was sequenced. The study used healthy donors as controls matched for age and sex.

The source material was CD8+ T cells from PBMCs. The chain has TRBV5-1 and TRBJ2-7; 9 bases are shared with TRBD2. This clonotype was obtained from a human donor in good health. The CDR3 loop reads CARSGGYDQQYF. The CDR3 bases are TGCGCACGAAGCGGGGGGTACGACCAGCAGTACTTC.